The 26 T cell receptor beta chains below come from one sample, sequenced in a study of shared clonotypes between healthy human individuals. Clones were sequenced by immunoSEQ multiplex PCR, and TCRdb holds only the in-frame ones, with some missing. The data show millions of clones, approximately 93% seen once. The source material was naive CD4+ T cells from PBMCs. Subset described: CD45RA+ positively selected. These receptors were obtained from a man younger than 35 in good health. Some clones in this sample may be carry-over from other donors' samples.

Turning to this clone: This sample includes further DNA sequences coding for the same CDR3. The chain uses TRBV28 and TRBJ1-4; TRBD1 might be the D (6 bases). The CDR3 consists of 15 residues. CDR1 MDHEN and CDR2 SYDVKM come from the germline V gene. V was cut by 4 bases and J by 0 bases, with 9 bases left in between. CDR3: CASSYRAATNEKLFF. In DNA form, the CDR3 reads TGTGCCAGCAGTTACAGGGCTGCAACTAATGAAAAACTGTTTTTT. Full variable domain (remainder filled in from reference TRBV28 and TRBJ1-4): DVKVTQSSRYLVKRTGEKVFLECVQDMDHENMFWYRQDPGLGLRLIYFSYDVKMKEKGDIPEGYSVSREKKERFSLILESASTNQTSMYLCASSYRAATNEKLFFGSGTQLSVL.

The chain joins TRBV6-6 to TRBJ1-5, with TRBD1 as a possible D gene (5 bases). V dropped 2 bases and J dropped 7 bases, with 9 bases sitting between them. This CDR3 contains 13 residues. Germline V CDR1 and CDR2: MNHNY, SVGAGI (reference sequence). The CDR3 DNA reads TGTGCCAGCAGTTACGGGAGGGGACAGCCCCAGCATTTT. Residues: CASSYGRGQPQHF.

For this clone: Other DNA sequences in this sample translate to the same CDR3. The V and J genes are TRBV5-1 and TRBJ2-5, with D tentatively TRBD1 (5 bases). Trimming stripped 1 base from V and 5 bases from J, with 9 bases between. Germline V CDR1 and CDR2: SGHRS, YFSETQ. The CDR3 spans 13 residues. DNA of the CDR3: TGCGCCAGCAGCTTGTTAAAGGGGGAGACCCAGTACTTC. Protein product: CASSLLKGETQYF.

This sequence joins TRBV30 and TRBJ2-4; D is uncertain. V dropped 6 bases and J dropped 0 bases, with 9 bases sitting between them. CDR1 and CDR2 (germline): GTSNPN, SVGIG (reference sequence). The CDR3 length is 13 residues. The CDR3 region has the DNA TGTGCCTGTTTACAGCTAGCCAAAAACATTCAGTACTTC. Protein sequence: CACLQLAKNIQYF. Based on the CDR3 plus reference TRBV30 and TRBJ2-4, the full variable domain is SQTIHQWPATLVQPVGSPLSLECTVEGTSNPNLYWYRQAAGRGLQLLFYSVGIGQISSEVPQNLSASRPQDRQFILSSKKLLLSDSGFYLCACLQLAKNIQYFGAGTRLSVL.

The J gene is TRBJ2-3, the V gene TRBV11-2; 8 bases line up with TRBD2. Germline V gene data show CDR1 as SGHAT and CDR2 as FQNNGV. This CDR3 contains 17 residues. Trimming removed 5 bases from V and 5 bases from J; junction bases left unmatched: 15. The CDR3 here is CASSLLGLAGTIDTQYF. The CDR3 nucleotides are TGTGCCAGCAGCCTCCTCGGGCTAGCGGGCACTATAGATACGCAGTATTTT. Variable domain in full (rest from reference TRBV11-2 and TRBJ2-3): EAGVAQSPRYKIIEKRQSVAFWCNPISGHATLYWYQQILGQGPKLLIQFQNNGVVDDSQLPKDRFSAERLKGVDSTLKIQPAKLEDSAVYLCASSLLGLAGTIDTQYFGPGTRLTVL.

V and J are TRBV11-2 and TRBJ1-4; tentative D call: TRBD1 (5 bases). CDR3 length equals 15 residues. Per germline, CDR1 SGHAT and CDR2 FQNNGV. The ends were cut back, 1 base at V and 8 bases at J, with 14 bases in the middle. In nucleotides, the CDR3 is TGTGCCAGCAGCTTAGGCGGAAGGGGAGGGGAAAAACTGTTTTTT. Residues: CASSLGGRGGEKLFF. The full variable domain, completed using reference TRBV11-2 and TRBJ1-4, is EAGVAQSPRYKIIEKRQSVAFWCNPISGHATLYWYQQILGQGPKLLIQFQNNGVVDDSQLPKDRFSAERLKGVDSTLKIQPAKLEDSAVYLCASSLGGRGGEKLFFGSGTQLSVL.

The genes are TRBV7-9 and TRBJ2-3; 8 bases agree with TRBD1. The CDR3 spans 15 residues. V shed 5 bases, J shed 1 base, and the junction held 5 bases outside the gene matches. Germline CDR1 SEHNR, CDR2 FQNEAQ (reference sequence). The CDR3 protein is CASSKDRARTDTQYF. DNA for the CDR3: TGTGCCAGCAGCAAGGACAGGGCGCGCACAGATACGCAGTATTTT.

V is TRBV6-5 and J is TRBJ2-1, with 10 bases fitting TRBD1. The CDR3 length is 14 residues. CDR1 and CDR2 (germline): MNHEY, SVGAGI. J gave up 12 bases and V 8 bases, and 13 bases lay outside the gene matches. The CDR3 protein is CASRGWDRGYWQFF. Here the CDR3 DNA reads TGTGCCAGCCGGGGGTGGGACAGGGGTTATTGGCAGTTCTTC.

Of note for this clone: The junction does not match germline at one end; this may be a read error. The V and J genes are TRBV5-1 and TRBJ1-2, with D uncertain. CDR3 length: 13 amino acids. Germline values: CDR1 SGHRS, CDR2 YFSETQ. The CDR3 nucleotides read TGCGCCAGCAGCCCCCCGGACCCTCCGGTCTACGCCTTC. Translation gives CASSPPDPPVYAF.

Comment on this clone: Other DNA sequences in the same sample also yield this CDR3. The J gene is TRBJ2-5, the V gene TRBV9; the match to TRBD2 covers 12 bases. This CDR3 has 15 residues. The germline V gene has CDR1 SGDLS and CDR2 YYNGEE. Trimming cost V 0 bases and J 4 bases; bases outside gene matches: 1. Written as DNA, the CDR3 is TGTGCCAGCAGCGTAGGACTAGCGGGAGTAGAGACCCAGTACTTC. It translates to CASSVGLAGVETQYF.

J is TRBJ2-7 and V is TRBV15, with D maybe TRBD1 (5 bases). Looked up from germline, CDR1 is LNHNV and CDR2 is YYDKDF (reference sequence). The CDR3 loop spans 15 amino acids. V lost 1 base and J 2 bases, leaving 12 bases between the germline ends. CDR3 DNA: TGTGCCACCAGCAGAGGATGGGGCCCCACCTACGAGCAGTACTTC. It is translated as CATSRGWGPTYEQYF.

This sequence joins TRBV5-4 and TRBJ2-1, with 7 bases that match TRBD2. CDR1 and CDR2 from the germline V gene are SGHNT and YYREEE (reference sequence). After removal of 2 bases from V and 7 bases from J, the junction contained 9 bases not matched to a gene. This CDR3 has 15 amino acids. CDR3 loop: CASSFGGRARNEQFF. For the CDR3, the DNA is TGTGCCAGCAGCTTTGGAGGGAGGGCCAGAAATGAGCAGTTCTTC.

The chain carries TRBV6-1 and TRBJ1-2; D call uncertain. V lost 2 bases to trimming and J lost 4 bases, with 8 bases between them. The CDR3 has 13 residues. Germline V CDR1 and CDR2: MNHNS, SASEGT. CDR3 sequence: CASSERQAYGYTF. The CDR3 region has the DNA TGTGCCAGCAGTGAAAGGCAGGCCTATGGCTACACCTTC.

The genes are TRBV4-1 and TRBJ2-7; 11 nucleotides agree with TRBD1. This CDR3 spans 14 amino acids. The junction had 3 bases not matched to a gene; V was cut back by 4 bases and J by 4 bases. Germline CDR1 is MGHRA and CDR2 is YSYEKL. This chain's CDR3 is CASSRTGGMYEQYF. The CDR3 bases are TGCGCCAGCAGCCGGACAGGGGGCATGTACGAGCAGTACTTC.

This clone appeared a single time. The chain is built from TRBV29-1 and TRBJ2-1; TRBD1 aligns across 7 bases. Germline V gene lookup returns CDR1 SQVTM and CDR2 ANQGSEA. With V trimmed by 4 bases and J by 4 bases, 7 bases remained unmatched. The CDR3 runs to 14 residues. For the CDR3, the DNA is TGCAGCGTTGTCGGGACAGATACTTACAATGAGCAGTTCTTC. Its protein product is CSVVGTDTYNEQFF.

This clone has more than one count but fewer than ten. V is TRBV4-2 and J is TRBJ1-5; D is ambiguous. Trimming took off 7 bases at V and 3 bases at J, with 7 bases between the two ends. This CDR3 is 12 amino acids long. Germline lookup yields CDR1 LGHNA and CDR2 YNFKEQ. This CDR3 reads CASNHTNQPQHF. The CDR3, as DNA: TGTGCCAGCAACCATACCAATCAGCCCCAGCATTTT.

The table lists this clone with a count of one. This chain connects TRBV19 to TRBJ2-5; D is undetermined. V lost 5 bases, J lost 5 bases, and 6 bases lay in between. The CDR3 is 11 amino acids. Germline V lookup: CDR1 LNHDA, CDR2 SQIVND (reference sequence). The CDR3 coding sequence is TGTGCCAGTAGTCTTGCGGAGACCCAGTACTTC. Translating gives CASSLAETQYF.

This sequence joins TRBV13 and TRBJ2-2; TRBD1 is a possible D gene (6 bases). The V end was cut by 5 bases, the J end by 2 bases, with 15 bases between. Germline lookup yields CDR1 PRHDT and CDR2 FYEKMQ (reference sequence). The CDR3 length is 16 residues. CDR3 coding DNA: TGTGCCAGCAGCCCCAGCCGGGACAAAAACACCGGGGAGCTGTTTTTT. Residues: CASSPSRDKNTGELFF.

V is TRBV5-1 and J is TRBJ2-2; TRBD1 matches 9 bases. J gave up 6 bases and V 7 bases, and 7 bases lay outside the gene matches. The CDR3 loop spans 14 amino acids. Looked up from germline, CDR1 is SGHRS and CDR2 is YFSETQ. CDR3 in amino acids: CASRGTGSAGELFF. Written as DNA, the CDR3 is TGCGCCAGCCGTGGGACAGGGTCGGCCGGGGAGCTGTTTTTT.

The rearrangement links TRBV10-2 to TRBJ1-3, with TRBD1 as a possible D gene (5 bases). The germline V gene encodes CDR1 WSHSY and CDR2 SAAADI. This CDR3 comprises 14 residues. The V end was cut by 5 bases, the J end by 4 bases, with 12 bases between. The CDR3 loop reads CASSQGARGNTIYF. CDR3 DNA sequence: TGCGCCAGCAGTCAGGGAGCGAGAGGAAACACCATATATTTT.

The V call is TRBV27, the J call TRBJ2-5, with no clear D. Trimming pared 3 bases from V and 1 base from J, leaving 12 bases between. Germline CDR1 and CDR2: MNHEY and SMNVEV (reference sequence). This CDR3 is 15 amino acids long. As DNA, the CDR3 is TGTGCCAGCAGTTTGCTGTCGGGCGGCCAAGAGACCCAGTACTTC. Its translation is CASSLLSGGQETQYF.

Regarding this clone: This CDR3 is also generated by other DNA sequences in the sample. J is TRBJ1-2 and V is TRBV28; D possibly corresponds to TRBD1 (5 bases). With 1 base removed from V and 3 bases from J, the gap between germline ends came to 9 bases. The length of the CDR3 is 14 residues. CDR1 MDHEN and CDR2 SYDVKM come from the germline V gene. CDR3 residues: CASSLSGGDYGYTF. Written as DNA, the CDR3 is TGTGCCAGCAGTTTATCCGGGGGAGACTATGGCTACACCTTC.

The V and J genes are TRBV18 and TRBJ1-5; D might be TRBD1 (6 bases). CDR1 and CDR2 (germline): KGHSH, LQKENI. This CDR3 has 14 residues. The V gene lost 4 bases and the J gene lost 7 bases, with 14 bases spanning the gap. CDR3 DNA sequence: TGTGCCAGCTCACGCGACAGGTCCGAGCAGCCCCAGCATTTT. This codes for CASSRDRSEQPQHF.

The rearrangement links TRBV7-2 to TRBJ1-5; maybe TRBD1 (5 bases). Trimming pared 4 bases from V and 3 bases from J, leaving 13 bases between. Germline CDR1 and CDR2: SGHTA and FQGNSA. CDR3 length equals 15 residues. CDR3 nucleotides: TGTGCCAGCAGCTCCCTGGGCAGGGACAATCAGCCCCAGCATTTT. Amino acid sequence: CASSSLGRDNQPQHF.

The gene calls are TRBV5-5 and TRBJ2-5; D gene uncertain. The V and J ends lost 0 bases and 5 bases respectively, with 11 bases between them. The CDR3 sequence is 14 residues long. The germline CDR1 and CDR2 sequences are SGHKS and YYEKEE (reference sequence). As DNA, the CDR3 is TGTGCCAGCAGCTTGGCGACTCCCTCGGAGACCCAGTACTTC. Its translation: CASSLATPSETQYF.

The J gene is TRBJ2-2, the V gene TRBV5-1, with D possibly matching TRBD2 (6 bases). The germline V and J ends were trimmed by 0 bases and 4 bases, with 13 bases remaining between them. The CDR3 has 16 amino acids. Germline V CDR1 and CDR2: SGHRS, YFSETQ. The CDR3 spells CASSLVSPGGTGELFF. CDR3 coding DNA: TGCGCCAGCAGCTTGGTTTCGCCCGGGGGCACCGGGGAGCTGTTTTTT.